Listed here are 25 T cell receptor beta chains from one sample, sequenced in a study of T cells in Graves' hyperthyroidism and ophthalmopathy. Amplification yielded TCR beta CDR3 regions, with RNA transcripts as the source. First-round RT-PCR with HTBI primers amplified the TCR CDR3 region. TCRdb called the multiplex PCR reads again in MiXCR, with one record for every CDR3 protein. The sample holds more than 450,000 distinct CDR3 sequences, 12% to 15% seen once. The specimen was blood. These receptors were collected from a woman aged 40 to 55 with Graves' hyperthyroidism.

This clonotype showed up many times. The J gene is TRBJ2-1, the V gene TRBV12-3 or TRBV12-4, with unresolved D. The CDR3 is 17 residues long. V was pared by 6 bases and J by 1 base, with 19 bases between. DNA for the CDR3: TGTGCCAGCAGAGGCCCCCTGGCGGATCAGTCCTACAATGAGCAGTTCTTC. Translated, it gives CASRGPLADQSYNEQFF.

The count of this clonotype is one. J is TRBJ2-2 and V is TRBV9; D gene ambiguous. V lost 0 bases and J 1 base, leaving 13 bases between the germline ends. This CDR3 contains 17 residues. Germline-derived CDR1 and CDR2 are SGDLS and YYNGEE. In DNA form, the CDR3 reads TGTGCCAGCAGCGTAGAAGGAGCGTCATGGAACACCGGGGAGCTGTTTTTT. This encodes CASSVEGASWNTGELFF.

At least ten counts were recorded for this clonotype. The chain is built from TRBV12-3 or TRBV12-4 and TRBJ1-2; TRBD1 matches at 11 bases. This CDR3 comprises 14 residues. The junction had 3 bases not matched to a gene; V was cut back by 1 base and J by 8 bases. CDR3 sequence: CASSLGGTGGGYTF. CDR3 bases: TGTGCCAGCAGTTTAGGGGGGACAGGGGGAGGCTACACCTTC.

This clonotype was seen a few times. This chain links TRBV14 with TRBJ1-6; D perhaps matches TRBD1 (5 bases). The length of the CDR3 is 15 residues. Germline CDR1 SGHDN, CDR2 FVKESK. Trimming stripped 6 bases from V and 9 bases from J, with 18 bases between. Here the CDR3 DNA reads TGTGCCAGCAGAAACACCAATGGGGCCTCTTCACCCCTCCACTTT. Residues: CASRNTNGASSPLHF.

The chain joins TRBV29-1 to TRBJ2-1; perhaps TRBD1 as D (5 bases). Trimming stripped 6 bases from V and 7 bases from J, with 19 bases between. This CDR3 is 14 amino acids long. Germline V gene sequence: CDR1 SQVTM, CDR2 ANQGSEA. CDR3 bases: TGCAGCGTCCAGAAGGGGTCCGGGTCTAATGAGCAGTTCTTC. It specifies CSVQKGSGSNEQFF.

V usage is TRBV19 and J usage is TRBJ2-1; 7 bases agree with TRBD2. The CDR3 length is 15 residues. J gave up 7 bases and V 4 bases, and 10 bases lay outside the gene matches. In germline, CDR1 is LNHDA, CDR2 SQIVND (reference sequence). CDR3 DNA: TGTGCCAGTAGTAAGGGGACTACCTCGGGGAATGAGCAGTTCTTC. It translates to CASSKGTTSGNEQFF.

The chain employs TRBV6-1 and TRBJ2-3; 7 bases align to TRBD1. Germline assignment: CDR1 MNHNS and CDR2 SASEGT. The J segment lost 0 bases and the V segment lost 5 bases, leaving 17 bases of the junction unmatched. The CDR3 is 19 amino acids. CDR3 DNA sequence: TGTGCCAGCAGTTTGGGACAGCCTCTTATGGGGCAAAGCACAGATACGCAGTATTTT. Translating it yields CASSLGQPLMGQSTDTQYF.

V gene TRBV20-1 combines with J gene TRBJ1-6; 9 positions match TRBD1. With V trimmed by 6 bases and J by 8 bases, 8 bases remained unmatched. Germline V gene sequence: CDR1 DFQATT, CDR2 SNEGSKA (reference sequence). The length of the CDR3 is 14 residues. CDR3 DNA sequence: TGCAGTGCCAGCCCGGGACAGGGCCATTCACCCCTCCACTTT. Its translation: CSASPGQGHSPLHF.

This clonotype was seen repeatedly, ten times or more. The genes are TRBV30 and TRBJ1-2; no definite D call. Looked up from germline, CDR1 is GTSNPN and CDR2 is SVGIG (reference sequence). The CDR3 is 13 amino acids. Trimming left V 0 bases short and J 2 bases short, with 7 bases between. The CDR3 loop is CAWSVGRNYGYTF. The DNA of the CDR3 is TGTGCCTGGAGTGTGGGTAGAAACTATGGCTACACCTTC.

This clonotype occurred many times. The J gene is TRBJ2-3, the V gene TRBV12-3 or TRBV12-4; TRBD2 matches at 7 bases. This CDR3 is built from 14 residues. The V segment lost 5 bases and the J segment 6 bases; nucleotides outside the gene matches: 8. The CDR3 sequence: CASSVPGGKDTQYF. The CDR3 nucleotides are TGTGCCAGCAGTGTGCCGGGAGGCAAGGATACGCAGTATTTT.

Details on this clonotype: Since the CDR3 does not end with the conserved phenylalanine or tryptophan, this likely comes from a read error. The V gene is TRBV6-1, the J gene TRBJ1-1; possible D gene TRBD1, 6 bases. V lost 4 bases and J lost 1, with 13 bases in between. The V gene's germline CDR1 is MNHNS and CDR2 SASEGT. The CDR3 extends over 15 amino acids. This CDR3 is CASSVIDRSNTEAFL. The CDR3 DNA sequence: TGTGCCAGCAGTGTCATCGACAGGTCGAACACTGAAGCTTTCCTT.

This clonotype has at least ten counts. This chain uses TRBV12-3 or TRBV12-4 with TRBJ1-1; 10 bases align to TRBD1. The CDR3 is made up of 15 amino acids. Trimming cost V 3 bases and J 4 bases; bases outside gene matches: 5. In nucleotides, the CDR3 is TGTGCCAGCAGTTTTAGCCGGACAGGGGGCACTGAAGCTTTCTTT. As protein: CASSFSRTGGTEAFF.

This clonotype came up a few times. The rearrangement uses TRBV7-3 and TRBJ2-1; 13 bases map to TRBD2. J was trimmed by 8 bases and V by 2 bases; bases with no gene match: 6. In germline, CDR1 is SGHTA, CDR2 FQGTGA. CDR3 length: 16 residues. CDR3 residues: CASSLWTSGSPDEQFF. In nucleotides, the CDR3 is TGTGCCAGCAGCTTATGGACTAGCGGGAGTCCTGATGAGCAGTTCTTC. Looking up the rest from reference TRBV7-3 and TRBJ2-1 gives the full variable domain: GAGVSQTPSNKVTEKGKYVELRCDPISGHTALYWYRQSLGQGPEFLIYFQGTGAADDSGLPNDRFFAVRPEGSVSTLKIQRTERGDSAVYLCASSLWTSGSPDEQFFGPGTRLTVL.

The table lists this clonotype with many counts. This chain links TRBV20-1 with TRBJ1-1; 7 bases fit TRBD1. The CDR3 has 13 residues. V gave up 1 base and J gave up 5 bases; unmatched junction bases: 4. Germline V gene data show CDR1 as DFQATT and CDR2 as SNEGSKA (reference sequence). For the CDR3, the DNA is TGCAGTGCTAGAGTTACAGGGGTAACTGAAGCTTTCTTT. Its translation: CSARVTGVTEAFF.

This clonotype was counted a few times. The CDR3 loop is CAWSGGTSGSPSYEQYF. CDR3 sequence (DNA): TGTGCCTGGAGTGGCGGGACTAGCGGTAGTCCCAGCTACGAGCAGTACTTC. This rearrangement joins TRBV30 to TRBJ2-7, with 11 bases fitting TRBD2. Germline V gene lookup returns CDR1 GTSNPN and CDR2 SVGIG (reference sequence). J gave up 3 bases and V 1 base, and 11 bases lay outside the gene matches. CDR3 length: 17 amino acids. The whole variable domain, filled in from reference TRBV30 and TRBJ2-7, reads SQTIHQWPATLVQPVGSPLSLECTVEGTSNPNLYWYRQAAGRGLQLLFYSVGIGQISSEVPQNLSASRPQDRQFILSSKKLLLSDSGFYLCAWSGGTSGSPSYEQYFGPGTRLTVT.

This clonotype was counted many times. The rearrangement uses TRBV5-1 and TRBJ2-1, with D perhaps matching TRBD1 (5 bases). V gave up 7 bases and J gave up 3 bases, with 14 bases separating them. There are 14 residues in the CDR3. CDR1 and CDR2 (germline): SGHRS, YFSETQ. The CDR3 nucleotides are TGCGCCAGCCGGTACACTGACAGCTACAATGAGCAGTTCTTC. Residues: CASRYTDSYNEQFF.

The gene calls are TRBV6-1 and TRBJ2-5, with 11 bases aligning to TRBD2. This CDR3 has 15 amino acids. The trim removed 6 bases at V and 1 base at J, leaving 4 bases unmatched. Germline loops: CDR1 MNHNS, CDR2 SASEGT. CDR3 nucleotide sequence: TGTGCCAGCAGAACCGGGACTAGCGGCCAAGAGACCCAGTACTTC. This gives the protein CASRTGTSGQETQYF.

This clonotype was seen ten or more times. The chain employs TRBV20-1 and TRBJ1-5; tentatively, D is TRBD1 (5 bases). Germline V gene sequence: CDR1 DFQATT, CDR2 SNEGSKA (reference sequence). There are 13 residues in the CDR3. The germline V and J ends were trimmed by 3 bases and 4 bases, with 10 bases remaining between them. This CDR3 reads CSASREGNQPQHF. The DNA for the CDR3 is TGCAGTGCTAGTCGGGAGGGGAATCAGCCCCAGCATTTT.

This clonotype was seen a handful of times. This chain links TRBV6-1 with TRBJ2-2; TRBD2 matches at 14 bases. V lost 6 bases and J lost 8; bases outside the gene matches: 8. There are 16 residues in the CDR3. CDR1 is MNHNS and CDR2 is SASEGT in the germline V gene. The CDR3 coding sequence is TGTGCCAGCAGAACCGGGACTAGCGGGAGTAGGGGGGAGCTGTTTTTT. Protein: CASRTGTSGSRGELFF.

The V call is TRBV12-3 or TRBV12-4, the J call TRBJ2-3, with D uncertain. V lost 3 bases, J lost 1 base, and 11 bases lay in between. CDR3 length: 15 amino acids. The CDR3 reads CASSFTKTRTDTQYF. The CDR3, as DNA: TGTGCCAGCAGTTTCACAAAGACTCGCACAGATACGCAGTATTTT.

The rearrangement joins TRBV11-2 to TRBJ1-5; D is ambiguous. Germline V CDR1 and CDR2: SGHAT, FQNNGV. This CDR3 is 16 amino acids long. V was cut by 2 bases and J by 3 bases, with 14 bases left in between. The chain's CDR3 is CASSLTRHYDNQPQHF. Here the CDR3 DNA reads TGTGCCAGCAGCTTAACCCGACACTATGACAATCAGCCCCAGCATTTT. Full variable domain (remainder filled in from reference TRBV11-2 and TRBJ1-5): EAGVAQSPRYKIIEKRQSVAFWCNPISGHATLYWYQQILGQGPKLLIQFQNNGVVDDSQLPKDRFSAERLKGVDSTLKIQPAKLEDSAVYLCASSLTRHYDNQPQHFGDGTRLSIL.

This clonotype was detected many times. This chain joins TRBV3-1 and TRBJ2-7, with TRBD2 matching 12 bases. CDR1 is LGHDT, CDR2 YNNKEL, per germline (reference sequence). The V and J ends lost 6 bases and 6 bases, in that order; junction bases with no gene match: 6. The CDR3 consists of 14 residues. As DNA, the CDR3 is TGTGCCAGCAGTCTAGCGGGAGGGCCGATCGAGCAGTACTTC. Translating it yields CASSLAGGPIEQYF.

In its sample, this clonotype was seen many times. The CDR3 sequence: CASSSGYGRYNEQFF. DNA for the CDR3: TGTGCCAGCAGTTCGGGTTACGGGCGATACAATGAGCAGTTCTTC. The J gene is TRBJ2-1, the V gene TRBV27; no reliable D call. Germline CDR1 reads MNHEY; CDR2 reads SMNVEV (reference sequence). The CDR3 covers 15 residues. Trimming left V 4 bases short and J 4 bases short, with 14 bases between.

This clonotype was seen many times. CDR3 sequence reads: CASSSSIYGYTF. In DNA, the CDR3 is TGCGCCAGCAGCTCATCTATCTATGGCTACACCTTC. The chain combines TRBV5-1 with TRBJ1-2, with D uncertain. The CDR3 has 12 residues. Trimming removed 3 bases from V and 4 bases from J, with 7 bases in between. CDR1 and CDR2 from the germline V gene are SGHRS and YFSETQ.

Ten or more counts support this clonotype. The chain has TRBV7-9 and TRBJ2-3; no definite D call. CDR1 SEHNR and CDR2 FQNEAQ come from the germline V gene (reference sequence). The CDR3 is 14 residues long. The germline V and J ends were trimmed by 7 bases and 4 bases, with 15 bases remaining between them. The CDR3 protein is CASTQITFPDTQYF. CDR3 DNA sequence: TGTGCCAGCACCCAAATTACGTTTCCAGATACGCAGTATTTT.